This T cell receptor beta chain was sequenced during a study of T cell responses to AZD1222 COVID-19 vaccine. Germline V gene lookup returns CDR1 SGHDT and CDR2 YYEEEE. The CDR3 has 16 amino acids. V lost 0 bases, J lost 0 bases, and 7 bases lay in between. The repertoire was sequenced with immunoSEQ multiplex PCR; TCRdb's copy has only in-frame clones and lacks some. This table holds 200,000 or so clones, 87% found once. This clonotype was sampled from an adult in good health. V gene TRBV5-6 combines with J gene TRBJ2-6; D gene unclear. Here the sequenced sample was peripheral blood, taken on day 0 of MenACWY control vaccination. The CDR3 loop reads CASSLDGYSGANVLTF. The CDR3 DNA reads as TGTGCCAGCAGCTTGGACGGATACTCTGGGGCCAACGTCCTGACTTTC.